These T cell receptor beta chains were read from a single sample in a study of T cell clusters in autoimmune cytopenias. TCRdb reprocessed the multiplex PCR reads and reports one entry per CDR3 protein, with no DNA. This sample's table has about 710 distinct CDR3 sequences. The data were also submitted as part of a second study, on T cell repertoires in aging, cancer and after chemotherapy.

The specimen was peripheral blood. The origin of the receptors is a human donor with an autoimmune cytopenia or autoimmune hepatitis (not recorded which). Each CDR3 is given with its conserved first and last residue. A row's size may be missing; if present it is once, few, many or a size class.

CDR3 protein: CSASRAVSGGAGDEQFF
CDR3 length: 17
V gene: TRBV20-1
J gene: TRBJ2-1
clone size: medium-sized

CDR3 protein: CSARRIYEQYF
CDR3 length: 11
V gene: TRBV20-1
J gene: TRBJ2-7
clone size: medium-sized

CDR3 protein: CASSLFVGQNTEAFF
CDR3 length: 15
V gene: TRBV11-2
J gene: TRBJ1-1
clone size: -

CDR3 protein: CASSIVRWRRQLENTGELFF
CDR3 length: 20
V gene: TRBV19
J gene: TRBJ2-2
clone size: medium-sized

CDR3 protein: CASSFWGDRTEAFF
CDR3 length: 14
V gene: TRBV12-3/TRBV12-4
J gene: TRBJ1-1
clone size: medium-sized

CDR3 protein: CASSSLLGQGVVKLFF
CDR3 length: 16
V gene: TRBV28
J gene: TRBJ1-4
clone size: -

CDR3 protein: CASSPSTFFETQYF
CDR3 length: 14
V gene: TRBV6-5
J gene: TRBJ2-5
clone size: medium-sized

CDR3 protein: CASSLDGLAFF
CDR3 length: 11
V gene: TRBV5-4
J gene: TRBJ1-1
clone size: large

CDR3 protein: CAWVQENTEAFF
CDR3 length: 12
V gene: TRBV30
J gene: TRBJ1-1
clone size: medium-sized

CDR3 protein: CASRLTGGNEQYF
CDR3 length: 13
V gene: TRBV6-5
J gene: TRBJ2-7
clone size: -

CDR3 protein: CASSQWTALNTEAFF
CDR3 length: 15
V gene: TRBV5-6
J gene: TRBJ1-1
clone size: medium-sized

CDR3 protein: CSVAGTDLYEQYF
CDR3 length: 13
V gene: TRBV29-1
J gene: TRBJ2-7
clone size: -

CDR3 protein: CASSFSTGATNEKLFF
CDR3 length: 16
V gene: TRBV7-6
J gene: TRBJ1-4
clone size: -

CDR3 protein: CSASDRTSGNTIYF
CDR3 length: 14
V gene: TRBV20-1
J gene: TRBJ1-3
clone size: medium-sized

CDR3 protein: CATSRDAGGEETQYF
CDR3 length: 15
V gene: TRBV15
J gene: TRBJ2-5
clone size: medium-sized

CDR3 protein: CSARRSGTRTRAEAFF
CDR3 length: 16
V gene: TRBV20-1
J gene: TRBJ1-1
clone size: medium-sized

CDR3 protein: CASCPGTGWEEKLFF
CDR3 length: 15
V gene: TRBV25-1
J gene: TRBJ1-4
clone size: -

CDR3 protein: CARSFKQADHGYTF
CDR3 length: 14
V gene: TRBV5-3
J gene: TRBJ1-2
clone size: medium-sized

CDR3 protein: CASSVQISSYEQYF
CDR3 length: 14
V gene: TRBV4-1
J gene: TRBJ2-7
clone size: -

CDR3 protein: CASSLTWTREQYF
CDR3 length: 13
V gene: TRBV7-7
J gene: TRBJ2-7
clone size: -

CDR3 protein: CASRPGQRDSNSPLHF
CDR3 length: 16
V gene: TRBV14
J gene: TRBJ1-6
clone size: large

CDR3 protein: CASSLGAGLDEQYF
CDR3 length: 14
V gene: TRBV28
J gene: TRBJ2-7
clone size: -

CDR3 protein: CASMGQGINTGELFF
CDR3 length: 15
V gene: TRBV5-1
J gene: TRBJ2-2
clone size: -

CDR3 protein: CASSSRALQFF
CDR3 length: 11
V gene: TRBV5-4
J gene: TRBJ2-1
clone size: medium-sized

CDR3 protein: CASSKPGLAPEQYF
CDR3 length: 14
V gene: TRBV4-3
J gene: TRBJ2-7
clone size: -

CDR3 protein: CAWSVGQGDTEAFF
CDR3 length: 14
V gene: TRBV30
J gene: TRBJ1-1
clone size: large

CDR3 protein: CASSFKGTSGGPLGGYNEQFF
CDR3 length: 21
V gene: TRBV27
J gene: TRBJ2-1
clone size: medium-sized

CDR3 protein: CSVGGGGARTDTQYF
CDR3 length: 15
V gene: TRBV20-1
J gene: TRBJ2-3
clone size: medium-sized

CDR3 protein: CASSTDSDNEQFF
CDR3 length: 13
V gene: TRBV12-3/TRBV12-4
J gene: TRBJ2-1
clone size: large

CDR3 protein: CSASWASGRDPTDTQYF
CDR3 length: 17
V gene: TRBV20-1
J gene: TRBJ2-3
clone size: medium-sized

CDR3 protein: CASSTGGYEQRETQYF
CDR3 length: 16
V gene: TRBV19
J gene: TRBJ2-5
clone size: -

CDR3 protein: CASSQDSSARAGYTF
CDR3 length: 15
V gene: TRBV14
J gene: TRBJ1-2
clone size: medium-sized

CDR3 protein: CASSMGGGGGQPQHF
CDR3 length: 15
V gene: TRBV19
J gene: TRBJ1-5
clone size: medium-sized

CDR3 protein: CSASVWGGGTEAFF
CDR3 length: 14
V gene: TRBV20-1
J gene: TRBJ1-1
clone size: medium-sized

CDR3 protein: CASSRDRTNEKLFF
CDR3 length: 14
V gene: TRBV6-1
J gene: TRBJ1-4
clone size: large